The next 9 T cell receptor beta chains were all read from a single sample in a study of blood T cell repertoires in COVID-19. Libraries were prepared by immunoSEQ multiplex PCR; TCRdb keeps only in-frame clonotypes and omits some of them. This table holds 540,000 or so clones, less than 90% found once. Sequencing input: peripheral blood. These receptors were obtained from a woman in her 50s with COVID-19, enrolled during active disease.

The chain has TRBV9 and TRBJ2-2; TRBD1 matches 7 bases. From germline, CDR1 is SGDLS and CDR2 YYNGEE. The CDR3 length is 17 residues. V was pared by 1 base and J by 0 bases, with 6 bases of the junction left unmatched. The CDR3 DNA reads as TGTGCCAGCAGCGTACCTATGGACAGGTCGAACACCGGGGAGCTGTTTTTT. This sequence encodes CASSVPMDRSNTGELFF.

In DNA, the CDR3 is TGTGCCAGCAGTTACTCGACTAACGGGTTGAATGAAAAACTGTTTTTT. Amino acids: CASSYSTNGLNEKLFF. V and J are TRBV6-5 and TRBJ1-4; D ambiguous. Trimming took 0 bases from V and 5 from J, leaving 13 bases between them. CDR1 and CDR2 (germline): MNHEY, SVGAGI. The CDR3 covers 16 residues.

This chain links TRBV19 with TRBJ2-7, with D possibly being TRBD1 (7 bases). There are 14 residues in the CDR3. Germline CDR1 LNHDA, CDR2 SQIVND (reference sequence). V lost 5 bases to trimming and J lost 2 bases, with 13 bases between them. CDR3 DNA: TGTGCCAGTAGTGAGTCAGGGGGGACCTACGAGCAGTACTTC. Amino acids: CASSESGGTYEQYF.

The rearrangement links TRBV5-1 to TRBJ1-3; D is perhaps TRBD1 (6 bases). Looked up from germline, CDR1 is SGHRS and CDR2 is YFSETQ. The V gene lost 4 bases and the J gene lost 9 bases, with 14 bases spanning the gap. The CDR3 is made up of 13 amino acids. CDR3 DNA sequence: TGCGCCAGCAGCGCAAGGGTGGGGGCCACCATATATTTT. This codes for CASSARVGATIYF.

J is TRBJ1-2 and V is TRBV27; D perhaps matches TRBD1 (5 bases). CDR1 is MNHEY and CDR2 is SMNVEV in the germline V gene (reference sequence). V was shortened by 2 bases and J by 8 bases, with 12 bases between the two germline ends. The CDR3 is made up of 13 amino acids. CDR3 DNA: TGTGCCAGCAGTTTAGGGAGGGGAGGCGGCTACACCTTC. It encodes CASSLGRGGGYTF.

In the case of this clone: This sample includes further DNA sequences coding for the same CDR3. The gene calls are TRBV5-1 and TRBJ2-1; TRBD1 agrees at 7 bases. Germline V CDR1 and CDR2: SGHRS, YFSETQ. V was pared by 4 bases and J by 5 bases, with 6 bases of the junction left unmatched. CDR3 length: 14 residues. The CDR3 sequence: CASSGTGADNEQFF. The CDR3 region has the DNA TGCGCCAGCAGCGGAACAGGGGCCGACAATGAGCAGTTCTTC.

This chain connects TRBV19 to TRBJ1-3; a weak D match, TRBD1 (6 bases). Deletions cut 7 bases from V and 0 bases from J, with 13 bases between. CDR1 and CDR2 (germline): LNHDA, SQIVND (reference sequence). The CDR3 totals 15 residues. This CDR3 reads CASTIRGSSGNTIYF. CDR3 nucleotide sequence: TGTGCCAGTACCATCAGGGGTAGCTCTGGAAACACCATATATTTT.

The CDR3 protein is CSVGTSGVTDTQYF. CDR3 DNA sequence: TGCAGCGTCGGGACTAGCGGGGTCACAGATACGCAGTATTTT. The V gene is TRBV29-1, the J gene TRBJ2-3; 13 bases map to TRBD2. The length of the CDR3 is 14 residues. Germline V lookup: CDR1 SQVTM, CDR2 ANQGSEA. V lost 6 bases and J lost 2; bases outside the gene matches: 2.

V is TRBV30 and J is TRBJ1-1; D gene ambiguous. The CDR3 has 14 residues. Germline CDR1 reads GTSNPN; CDR2 reads SVGIG (reference sequence). V was trimmed by 0 bases and J by 4 bases, leaving 12 bases between them. CDR3 sequence reads: CAWSVPEEGTEAFF. The CDR3 bases are TGTGCCTGGAGTGTACCCGAGGAGGGCACTGAAGCTTTCTTT.